This T cell receptor beta chain was observed in a study of blood T cell repertoires in COVID-19. For the study at large: Samples came from the United States, Italy and Spain, spanning acute and convalescent COVID-19. Sources were T cells, B-cell-depleted T cells, or PBMCs; the material itself was cDNA or gDNA.

This clone was seen only once. Authors' analysis steps: Amplifying reference gene primers gave estimates of nucleated cell counts. TCRdb's table, derived via immunoSEQ multiplex PCR, lists solely in-frame clones and lacks some. The V and J calls and clone size come from that table; D and trimming were worked out from the DNA. The data show about 50,000 clones, approximately 87% seen once. The CDR3 runs to 15 residues. Germline CDR1 and CDR2: SGHTA and FQGNSA. V gave up 5 bases and J gave up 0 bases; unmatched junction bases: 5. This chain joins TRBV7-2 and TRBJ2-3; TRBD1 agrees at 7 bases. This clonotype originated in a woman aged 60-75 years with acute or convalescent COVID-19. Sequenced: peripheral blood. In DNA form, the CDR3 reads TGTGCCAGCAGCCTGACAGGGATGAGCACAGATACGCAGTATTTT. Translating it yields CASSLTGMSTDTQYF.